This TCR beta chain comes out of a study of blood T cell repertoires in COVID-19. Whole-study context: Sites across the United States, Italy and Spain contributed samples from acute and convalescent COVID-19. From T cells, B-cell-depleted T cells, or PBMCs came the material, which was cDNA or gDNA.

In the original processing: Amplified reference gene primers provided the basis for estimating nucleated cell counts. Method: immunoSEQ multiplex PCR; TCRdb's copy keeps in-frame clones and lacks some. The D gene and trimming were derived from the DNA, and the V and J assignments and clone size from that table. The sample includes roughly 500,000 clones, roughly 89% of them seen just once. The CDR3 contains 15 residues. Per the germline V gene, CDR1 is SEHNR and CDR2 is FQNEAQ (reference sequence). Trimming left V 0 bases short and J 2 bases short, with 9 bases between. Seattle patients were enrolled during active infection and followed longitudinally.

This chain joins TRBV7-9 and TRBJ2-3; D possibly corresponds to TRBD1 (6 bases). The sequenced material came from peripheral blood. The TCR originated in a young man with COVID-19, enrolled during active disease. As DNA, the CDR3 is TGTGCCAGCAGCTTAGCACAGGGACACACAGATACGCAGTATTTT. It yields the protein CASSLAQGHTDTQYF. The whole variable domain, filled in from reference TRBV7-9 and TRBJ2-3, reads DTGVSQNPRHKITKRGQNVTFRCDPISEHNRLYWYRQTLGQGPEFLTYFQNEAQLEKSRLLSDRFSAERPKGSFSTLEIQRTEQGDSAMYLCASSLAQGHTDTQYFGPGTRLTVL.